The 21 T cell receptor beta chains presented below share a single source sample, sequenced in a study of T cell repertoires in cytomegalovirus infection. These TCRs are of unknown antigen specificity. TCRdb used MiXCR to reprocess the reads, holding one entry per CDR3 protein. Among 250,000 to 300,000 distinct CDR3 sequences listed, less than 25% were seen once. Sequences were derived from cultured PBMCs, sampled from culture after CMV antigen stimulation. The receptors shown here come from a human donor in good health (CMV status not recorded). Some clones in this sample may be carry-over from other donors' samples.

V gene TRBV4-3 combines with J gene TRBJ1-1, with unresolved D. This CDR3 contains 12 residues. Germline V gene lookup returns CDR1 LGHNA and CDR2 YSLEER. V lost 1 base and J lost 8, with 8 bases in between. The chain's CDR3 is CASSQGFGEAFF. CDR3 DNA: TGCGCCAGCAGCCAAGGTTTCGGGGAAGCTTTCTTT.

CDR3 region: CASSLAVNYEQYF. For the CDR3, the DNA is TGTGCCAGCAGCTTAGCAGTAAACTACGAGCAGTACTTC. This chain joins TRBV7-3 and TRBJ2-7; D remains ambiguous. The CDR3 is 13 amino acids. Trimming removed 2 bases at V and 3 bases at J, with 8 bases between. The germline V gene has CDR1 SGHTA and CDR2 FQGTGA.

V gene TRBV5-1 combines with J gene TRBJ2-1, with D possibly matching TRBD2 (6 bases). The CDR3 sequence is 16 residues long. Trimming stripped 0 bases from V and 5 bases from J, with 15 bases between. CDR1 is SGHRS and CDR2 is YFSETQ in the germline V gene. The CDR3 DNA sequence: TGCGCCAGCAGCTTGGAACTAGCTTGGCCCGACAATGAGCAGTTCTTC. It yields the protein CASSLELAWPDNEQFF.

V and J are TRBV12-3 or TRBV12-4 and TRBJ2-2, with TRBD2 matching 10 bases. Trimming took 1 base from V and 1 from J; bases not matched to a gene: 6. CDR3 length: 18 amino acids. The CDR3 sequence is CASSLDTWTSGNTGELFF. CDR3 coding DNA: TGTGCCAGCAGTTTAGATACTTGGACTAGCGGGAACACCGGGGAGCTGTTTTTT.

The chain carries TRBV9 and TRBJ2-1; no definite D call. CDR3 length: 17 residues. Germline loops: CDR1 SGDLS, CDR2 YYNGEE. Trimming removed 0 bases at V and 0 bases at J, with 13 bases between. The CDR3 DNA reads TGTGCCAGCAGCGTAGTTCAAGCCGCAAACTCCTACAATGAGCAGTTCTTC. This encodes CASSVVQAANSYNEQFF.

This sequence joins TRBV5-6 and TRBJ2-7; 7 bases agree with TRBD1. Losses at the gene ends were 2 bases for V and 2 bases for J; bases not matched to a gene: 7. This CDR3 comprises 15 residues. From germline, CDR1 is SGHDT and CDR2 YYEEEE. CDR3 in amino acids: CASSLYGTAAYEQYV. CDR3 nucleotide sequence: TGTGCCAGCAGCTTATACGGGACAGCAGCCTACGAGCAGTACGTC.

The chain is built from TRBV3-1 and TRBJ2-1, with TRBD2 matching 11 bases. CDR1 and CDR2 (germline): LGHDT, YNNKEL (reference sequence). Germline trimming cut 5 bases from V and 6 bases from J; bases unmatched to any gene: 3. This CDR3 comprises 14 residues. CDR3 residues: CASSGSGRANEQFF. For the CDR3, the DNA is TGTGCCAGCAGCGGTAGCGGGAGGGCCAATGAGCAGTTCTTC.

As DNA, the CDR3 is TGTGCCAGTAGTATTATTGCGGAGAACAATGAGCAGTTCTTC. Amino acid sequence: CASSIIAENNEQFF. The V and J genes are TRBV19 and TRBJ2-1; the D is unclear. Germline CDR1 reads LNHDA; CDR2 reads SQIVND (reference sequence). The CDR3 is 14 residues long. V lost 3 bases and J 5 bases, leaving 11 bases between the germline ends. Together with reference TRBV19 and TRBJ2-1, the CDR3 gives the full variable domain: DGGITQSPKYLFRKEGQNVTLSCEQNLNHDAMYWYRQDPGQGLRLIYYSQIVNDFQKGDIAEGYSVSREKKESFPLTVTSAQKNPTAFYLCASSIIAENNEQFFGPGTRLTVL.

The V gene is TRBV7-2, the J gene TRBJ2-3, with 13 bases matching TRBD2. Germline V gives CDR1 SGHTA, CDR2 FQGNSA. Trimming took 5 bases from V and 4 from J; bases not matched to a gene: 6. The CDR3 contains 16 residues. CDR3: CASSAWTSGSPDTQYF. In nucleotides, the CDR3 is TGTGCCAGCAGCGCGTGGACTAGCGGGAGTCCAGATACGCAGTATTTT.

This clonotype was counted ten times or more. The V gene is TRBV7-2, the J gene TRBJ1-2, with D possibly matching TRBD1 (5 bases). Between the trimmed V and J ends, which lost 7 bases and 2 bases, there was a span of 17 bases. This CDR3 is 15 amino acids long. Germline CDR1 is SGHTA and CDR2 is FQGNSA. The CDR3 is CASTPSGKANYGYTF. In DNA, the CDR3 is TGTGCCAGCACCCCGTCAGGGAAAGCGAACTATGGCTACACCTTC.

The V call is TRBV5-4, the J call TRBJ1-1, with 8 nucleotides matching TRBD1. J was trimmed by 3 bases and V by 3 bases; bases with no gene match: 4. The CDR3 runs 14 residues. Germline V gene sequence: CDR1 SGHNT, CDR2 YYREEE (reference sequence). The CDR3 DNA reads TGTGCCAGCAGCTCTTTGACAGGGGACACTGAAGCTTTCTTT. As protein: CASSSLTGDTEAFF.

The chain joins TRBV13 to TRBJ2-2; D perhaps matches TRBD2 (6 bases). Germline loops: CDR1 PRHDT, CDR2 FYEKMQ (reference sequence). The CDR3 loop spans 16 amino acids. V was pared by 1 base and J by 4 bases, with 13 bases between. CDR3 loop: CASSLAGDGGTGELFF. The DNA for the CDR3 is TGTGCCAGCAGCTTAGCGGGGGACGGAGGCACCGGGGAGCTGTTTTTT.

The chain couples TRBV6-6 to TRBJ2-7, with D perhaps TRBD2 (6 bases). Trimming pared 6 bases from V and 3 bases from J, leaving 15 bases between. The CDR3 spans 14 residues. Germline V lookup: CDR1 MNHNY, CDR2 SVGAGI (reference sequence). The CDR3 nucleotides are TGTGCCAGCAGGTTCCGGGACTCCAGCTACGAGCAGTACTTC. As protein: CASRFRDSSYEQYF.

The chain links TRBV5-6 to TRBJ1-4; D unresolved. The V end was cut by 4 bases, the J end by 8 bases, with 18 bases between. This CDR3 region has 15 residues. Germline assignment: CDR1 SGHDT and CDR2 YYEEEE. For the CDR3, the DNA is TGTGCCAGCAGCGCCGGTGGGCCCGGAGGGGAAAAACTGTTTTTT. As protein: CASSAGGPGGEKLFF.

The table lists this clonotype with a few counts. The chain is built from TRBV4-1 and TRBJ1-4, with 12 bases that match TRBD1. Germline assignment: CDR1 MGHRA and CDR2 YSYEKL. CDR3 size: 16 residues. With 5 bases clipped from V and 7 bases from J, the junction kept 8 bases outside the gene matches. The CDR3 DNA reads TGCGCCAGCAGCGCGGGACAGGGGGCTTTCGGTGAAAAACTGTTTTTT. It yields the protein CASSAGQGAFGEKLFF.

The gene calls are TRBV30 and TRBJ2-3; TRBD2 agrees at 7 bases. V trimming: 3 bases; J trimming: 5 bases; junction bases outside the gene matches: 5. CDR1 GTSNPN and CDR2 SVGIG come from the germline V gene (reference sequence). The CDR3 runs 13 residues. The CDR3 is CAWSRRERDTQYF. The CDR3 DNA follows: TGTGCCTGGAGCCGGCGGGAGAGAGATACGCAGTATTTT. Together with reference TRBV30 and TRBJ2-3, the CDR3 gives the full variable domain: SQTIHQWPATLVQPVGSPLSLECTVEGTSNPNLYWYRQAAGRGLQLLFYSVGIGQISSEVPQNLSASRPQDRQFILSSKKLLLSDSGFYLCAWSRRERDTQYFGPGTRLTVL.

The chain carries TRBV19 and TRBJ2-2; TRBD2 matches at 11 bases. This CDR3 region has 15 residues. The V gene end was trimmed by 5 bases and the J gene end by 7 bases; junction bases not matched to a gene: 6. Germline V gene sequence: CDR1 LNHDA, CDR2 SQIVND (reference sequence). The CDR3 sequence is CASSYLAGGFGELFF. Here the CDR3 DNA reads TGTGCCAGTAGTTATCTAGCGGGAGGTTTCGGGGAGCTGTTTTTT.

Only one count was recorded for this clonotype. Given a much more abundant clone one base away, this may be a read error. V and J are TRBV7-2 and TRBJ2-3; TRBD2 aligns across 8 bases. This CDR3 region has 17 residues. The germline V gene encodes CDR1 SGHTA and CDR2 FQGNSA. The CDR3: CAISAGLAQGRSDTQYF. The CDR3, as DNA: TGTGCCATCAGCGCCGGACTAGCCCAAGGACGCTCAGATACGCAGTATTTT.

The gene calls are TRBV29-1 and TRBJ2-3; no reliable D call. Germline V gene data show CDR1 as SQVTM and CDR2 as ANQGSEA. CDR3 length equals 11 residues. Trimming took 3 bases from V and 6 from J, leaving 7 bases between them. For the CDR3, the DNA is TGCAGCGTTGATTCCGGGGATACGCAGTATTTT. It yields the protein CSVDSGDTQYF.

A single count supports this clonotype. The CDR3 DNA sequence: TGTGCCAGTAGTATAGCGGCGTTAACCGGGGAGCTGTTTTTT. It encodes CASSIAALTGELFF. The V gene is TRBV19, the J gene TRBJ2-2; the D is unclear. The germline V and J ends were trimmed by 1 base and 5 bases, with 8 bases remaining between them. CDR1 is LNHDA and CDR2 is SQIVND in the germline V gene (reference sequence). This CDR3 has 14 residues. Supplemented by reference TRBV19 and TRBJ2-2, the full variable domain reads DGGITQSPKYLFRKEGQNVTLSCEQNLNHDAMYWYRQDPGQGLRLIYYSQIVNDFQKGDIAEGYSVSREKKESFPLTVTSAQKNPTAFYLCASSIAALTGELFFGEGSRLTVL.

The V gene is TRBV12-3 or TRBV12-4, the J gene TRBJ1-5; D may be TRBD1 (5 bases). Trimming shortened V by 2 bases and J by 3 bases, and 14 bases separated the two germline ends. The CDR3 covers 16 residues. For the CDR3, the DNA is TGTGCCAGCAGTTTAATCAGGCGAGGGGCCAATCAGCCCCAGCATTTT. Amino acids: CASSLIRRGANQPQHF.